The T cell receptor beta chain under discussion was sequenced for a study of CD8+CD57+ T cells in acquired aplastic anemia. Profiles of TCR beta VDJ and CDR3 were generated from a genomic DNA template. Using its own MiXCR run on the reads, TCRdb lists one record per CDR3 protein. The repertoire holds 62,000 or so distinct CDR3 sequences, with around half as singletons. The sequence was obtained from a human donor in good health, serving as a control. Input material: sorted CD4+, CD8+, or CD8+CD57+ T cells (not recorded which) from PBMCs.

The CDR3 nucleotides read TGCGCCAGCAGTTACGCCCCAGGGGTCTCCTACAATGAGCAGTTCTTC. Protein product: CASSYAPGVSYNEQFF. This rearrangement joins TRBV5-1 to TRBJ2-1; the D gene is possibly TRBD1 (6 bases). V lost 5 bases, J lost 0 bases, and 15 bases lay in between. The CDR3 extends over 16 amino acids. Per germline, CDR1 SGHRS and CDR2 YFSETQ. The full variable domain, its missing parts supplied by reference TRBV5-1 and TRBJ2-1, is KAGVTQTPRYLIKTRGQQVTLSCSPISGHRSVSWYQQTPGQGLQFLFEYFSETQRNKGNFPGRFSGRQFSNSRSEMNVSTLELGDSALYLCASSYAPGVSYNEQFFGPGTRLTVL.